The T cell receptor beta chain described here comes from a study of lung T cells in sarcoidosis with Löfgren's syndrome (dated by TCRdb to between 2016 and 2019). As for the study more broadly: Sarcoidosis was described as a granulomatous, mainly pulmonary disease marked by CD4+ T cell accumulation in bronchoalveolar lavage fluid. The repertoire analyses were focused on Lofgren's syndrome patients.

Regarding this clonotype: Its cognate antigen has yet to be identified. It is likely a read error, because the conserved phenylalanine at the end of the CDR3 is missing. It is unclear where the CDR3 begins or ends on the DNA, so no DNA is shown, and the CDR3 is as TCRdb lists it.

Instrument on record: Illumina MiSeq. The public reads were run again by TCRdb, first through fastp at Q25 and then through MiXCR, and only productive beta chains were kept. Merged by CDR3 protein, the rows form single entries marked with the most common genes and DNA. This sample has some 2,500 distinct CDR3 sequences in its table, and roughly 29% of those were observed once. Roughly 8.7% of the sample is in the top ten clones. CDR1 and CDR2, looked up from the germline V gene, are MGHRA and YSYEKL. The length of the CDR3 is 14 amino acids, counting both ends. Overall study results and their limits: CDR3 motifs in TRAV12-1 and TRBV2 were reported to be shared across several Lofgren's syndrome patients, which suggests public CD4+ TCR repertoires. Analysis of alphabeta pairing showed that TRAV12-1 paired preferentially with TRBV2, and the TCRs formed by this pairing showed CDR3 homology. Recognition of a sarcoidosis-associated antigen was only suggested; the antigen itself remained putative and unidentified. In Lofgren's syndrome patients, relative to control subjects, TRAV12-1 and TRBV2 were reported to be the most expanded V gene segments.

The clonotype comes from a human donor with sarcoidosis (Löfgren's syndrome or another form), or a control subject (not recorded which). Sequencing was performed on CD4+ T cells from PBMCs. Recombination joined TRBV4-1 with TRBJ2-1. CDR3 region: CASSQDQPSMRQLL.